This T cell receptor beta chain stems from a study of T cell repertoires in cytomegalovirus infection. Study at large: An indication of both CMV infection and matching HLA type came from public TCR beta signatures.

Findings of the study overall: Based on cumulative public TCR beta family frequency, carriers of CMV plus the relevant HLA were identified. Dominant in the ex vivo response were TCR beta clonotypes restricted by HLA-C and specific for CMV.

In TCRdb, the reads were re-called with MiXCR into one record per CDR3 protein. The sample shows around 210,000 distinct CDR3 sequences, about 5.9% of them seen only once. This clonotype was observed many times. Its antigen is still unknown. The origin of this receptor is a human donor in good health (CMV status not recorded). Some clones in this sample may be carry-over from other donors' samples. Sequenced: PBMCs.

DNA of the CDR3: TGTGCCAGCAGCTTAGTAGCGACAGGGGGCATCTCCTTGAGCACTGAAGCTTTCTTT. Protein: CASSLVATGGISLSTEAFF. The chain recombines TRBV7-6 with TRBJ1-1; 10 nucleotides match TRBD1. The J segment lost 4 bases and the V segment lost 1 base, leaving 15 bases of the junction unmatched. CDR3 length: 19 residues. Germline V gene data show CDR1 as SGHVS and CDR2 as FNYEAQ. Together with reference TRBV7-6 and TRBJ1-1, the CDR3 gives the full variable domain: GAGVSQSPRYKVTKRGQDVALRCDPISGHVSLYWYRQALGQGPEFLTYFNYEAQQDKSGLPNDRFSAERPEGSISTLTIQRTEQRDSAMYRCASSLVATGGISLSTEAFFGQGTRLTVV.